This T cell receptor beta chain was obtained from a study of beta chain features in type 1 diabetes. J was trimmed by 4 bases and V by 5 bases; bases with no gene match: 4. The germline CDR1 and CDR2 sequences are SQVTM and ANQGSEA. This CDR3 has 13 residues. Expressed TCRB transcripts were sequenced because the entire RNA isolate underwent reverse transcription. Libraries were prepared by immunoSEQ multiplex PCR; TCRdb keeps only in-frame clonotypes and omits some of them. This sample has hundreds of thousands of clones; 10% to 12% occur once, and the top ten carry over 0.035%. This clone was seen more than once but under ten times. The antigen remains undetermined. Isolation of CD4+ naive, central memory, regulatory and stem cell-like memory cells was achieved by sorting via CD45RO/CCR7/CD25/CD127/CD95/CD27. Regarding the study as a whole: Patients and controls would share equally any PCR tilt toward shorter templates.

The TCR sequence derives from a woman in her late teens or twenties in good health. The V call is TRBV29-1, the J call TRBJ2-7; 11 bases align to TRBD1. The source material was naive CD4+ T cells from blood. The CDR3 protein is CSVRTGGRYEQYF. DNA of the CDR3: TGCAGCGTTCGGACAGGGGGCAGGTACGAGCAGTACTTC.